What follows are 25 T cell receptor beta chains derived from one specimen sequenced in a study of early T cells in non-severe SARS-CoV-2 infection. TCRdb processed the 5' RACE reads anew with MiXCR; each CDR3 protein has one entry. The table includes tens of thousands of distinct CDR3 sequences, 6.2% detected once. Sequences were obtained from whole blood. These receptors were obtained from an adult who was a healthcare worker with PCR-confirmed SARS-CoV-2 infection or an uninfected control (not recorded which).

This clonotype was recorded at least ten times. The J gene is TRBJ1-2, the V gene TRBV5-6; D unresolved. CDR3 length: 11 residues. Trimming cost V 6 bases and J 8 bases, with 11 bases left between them. CDR1 is SGHDT and CDR2 is YYEEEE in the germline V gene. CDR3 DNA sequence: TGTGCCAGCACGGGGAGGCGGGGCTACACCTTC. Translating gives CASTGRRGYTF.

This clonotype was counted a few times. The gene calls are TRBV11-2 and TRBJ2-1; maybe TRBD1 (6 bases). The V gene lost 3 bases and the J gene lost 2 bases, with 14 bases spanning the gap. The CDR3 is 16 amino acids. Germline V gene data show CDR1 as SGHAT and CDR2 as FQNNGV. This chain's CDR3 is CASSFRQGITYNEQFF. Here the CDR3 DNA reads TGTGCCAGCAGCTTTCGGCAGGGGATAACCTACAATGAGCAGTTCTTC.

The sample holds many counts of this clonotype. The rearrangement joins TRBV29-1 to TRBJ2-4, with D perhaps matching TRBD1 (5 bases). The CDR3 totals 14 residues. V was trimmed by 6 bases and J by 2 bases, leaving 14 bases between them. Germline CDR1 and CDR2: SQVTM and ANQGSEA. The CDR3 nucleotides are TGCAGCGTCCGTCAGGGAATGACCAAAAACATTCAGTACTTC. Translated: CSVRQGMTKNIQYF.

The table lists this clonotype with many counts. The chain uses TRBV11-2 and TRBJ2-5, with 7 bases matching TRBD2. The V gene end was trimmed by 2 bases and the J gene end by 5 bases; junction bases not matched to a gene: 11. CDR3 length: 16 residues. CDR1 and CDR2 (germline): SGHAT, FQNNGV. CDR3 DNA sequence: TGTGCCAGCAGCTTAAGTCGTGGCGGGGGACGGGAGACCCAGTACTTC. It specifies CASSLSRGGGRETQYF.

This clonotype was seen many times. The chain carries TRBV19 and TRBJ2-3, with 8 bases fitting TRBD1. Looked up from germline, CDR1 is LNHDA and CDR2 is SQIVND (reference sequence). The ends lost 6 bases at V and 6 bases at J; junction bases unmatched: 11. The length of the CDR3 is 15 residues. CDR3 nucleotides: TGTGCCAGTAGCACAAGGACAGGGTACTCGGATACGCAGTATTTT. Its translation is CASSTRTGYSDTQYF.

The chain carries TRBV18 and TRBJ1-5, with 8 bases identical to TRBD1. Trimming took 2 bases from V and 4 from J; bases not matched to a gene: 1. Germline V gives CDR1 KGHSH, CDR2 LQKENI. CDR3 length: 14 residues. This CDR3 is CASSPGQGNQPQHF. CDR3 DNA: TGTGCCAGCTCACCAGGACAGGGAAATCAGCCCCAGCATTTT.

This clonotype was seen ten or more times. The rearrangement links TRBV7-2 to TRBJ2-5; a possible D gene is TRBD1 (5 bases). This CDR3 is built from 14 residues. Germline CDR1 reads SGHTA; CDR2 reads FQGNSA. V lost 8 bases and J lost 2, with 15 bases in between. The chain's CDR3 is CASGETRTQETQYF. The CDR3 DNA sequence: TGTGCCAGCGGAGAAACGCGGACACAAGAGACCCAGTACTTC.

The V call is TRBV7-8, the J call TRBJ2-6; TRBD1 agrees at 8 bases. The junction had 9 bases not matched to a gene; V was cut back by 5 bases and J by 0 bases. In germline, CDR1 is SGHVS, CDR2 FQNEAQ. CDR3 length: 18 amino acids. This CDR3 is CASSPKTGASSGANVLTF. CDR3 sequence (DNA): TGTGCCAGCAGCCCAAAGACAGGGGCGAGCTCTGGGGCCAACGTCCTGACTTTC.

The sample holds a few counts of this clonotype. The chain employs TRBV5-1 and TRBJ2-2; D not resolved. The CDR3 contains 11 residues. Germline V gene lookup returns CDR1 SGHRS and CDR2 YFSETQ. Trimming took off 2 bases at V and 10 bases at J, with 6 bases between the two ends. The DNA of the CDR3 is TGCGCCAGCAGCTTCGCGGCGGAGCTGTTTTTT. This encodes CASSFAAELFF. The full variable domain, its missing parts supplied by reference TRBV5-1 and TRBJ2-2, is KAGVTQTPRYLIKTRGQQVTLSCSPISGHRSVSWYQQTPGQGLQFLFEYFSETQRNKGNFPGRFSGRQFSNSRSEMNVSTLELGDSALYLCASSFAAELFFGEGSRLTVL.

V gene TRBV6-6 combines with J gene TRBJ1-1; D is ambiguous. Trimming stripped 0 bases from V and 11 bases from J, with 13 bases between. The CDR3 loop spans 13 amino acids. CDR1 MNHNY and CDR2 SVGAGI come from the germline V gene (reference sequence). The chain's CDR3 is CASSYSDGIRAFF. The CDR3, as DNA: TGTGCCAGCAGTTACTCGGACGGTATCCGGGCTTTCTTT.

This clonotype occurred many times. V is TRBV5-6 and J is TRBJ1-4; 7 nucleotides align to TRBD1. Germline CDR1 SGHDT, CDR2 YYEEEE. The CDR3 is made up of 16 amino acids. Unmatched junction bases numbered 5, after V lost 2 bases and J lost 1 base. The CDR3 sequence is CASSFRTGLTNEKLFF. CDR3 in DNA: TGTGCCAGCAGCTTCCGGACAGGCCTAACTAATGAAAAACTGTTTTTT.

This clonotype was picked up a small number of times. The rearrangement uses TRBV7-6 and TRBJ1-4; 7 nucleotides match TRBD1. V lost 2 bases and J lost 12; bases outside the gene matches: 6. The CDR3 is 13 amino acids. The germline V gene has CDR1 SGHVS and CDR2 FNYEAQ. CDR3 in amino acids: CASSLSPRGELFF. In DNA, the CDR3 is TGTGCCAGCAGCTTATCTCCCAGGGGGGAACTGTTTTTT.

The genes are TRBV29-1 and TRBJ1-5, with D perhaps TRBD1 (5 bases). CDR1 is SQVTM, CDR2 ANQGSEA, per germline. CDR3 length equals 12 residues. Trimming pared 6 bases from V and 4 bases from J, leaving 10 bases between. For the CDR3, the DNA is TGCAGCGTGGGGGGACGGAATCAGCCCCAGCATTTT. It translates to CSVGGRNQPQHF.

This clonotype showed up just a few times. The V call is TRBV28, the J call TRBJ1-4; D might be TRBD1 (6 bases). From germline, CDR1 is MDHEN and CDR2 SYDVKM. The CDR3 totals 15 residues. Trimming cost V 5 bases and J 6 bases, with 16 bases left between them. CDR3: CASSLNSGVYEKLFF. CDR3 bases: TGTGCCAGCAGTCTCAACTCAGGGGTCTATGAAAAACTGTTTTTT.

At least ten counts were recorded for this clonotype. The chain joins TRBV7-9 to TRBJ2-7, with D unresolved. Trimming stripped 3 bases from V and 0 bases from J, with 3 bases between. Germline CDR1 SEHNR, CDR2 FQNEAQ (reference sequence). The CDR3 loop spans 12 amino acids. The CDR3 sequence: CASSLVSYEQYF. The CDR3 DNA reads as TGTGCCAGCAGCTTGGTCTCCTACGAGCAGTACTTC.

This clonotype has ten or more counts. This chain links TRBV4-3 with TRBJ2-3; TRBD2 matches 8 bases. Germline V CDR1 and CDR2: LGHNA, YSLEER. The CDR3 consists of 17 residues. The trim removed 3 bases at V and 5 bases at J, leaving 13 bases unmatched. CDR3 nucleotide sequence: TGCGCCAGCAGCCAGGAGATAACCGGGGGGGGCGGAGATACGCAGTATTTT. Its translation is CASSQEITGGGGDTQYF.

The sample holds many counts of this clonotype. The chain recombines TRBV20-1 with TRBJ1-6; no reliable D call. Germline values: CDR1 DFQATT, CDR2 SNEGSKA (reference sequence). There are 16 residues in the CDR3. Between the trimmed V and J ends, which lost 1 base and 6 bases, there was a span of 16 bases. CDR3 loop: CSARAATPAVNSPLHF. The DNA for the CDR3 is TGCAGTGCTAGAGCGGCCACCCCCGCCGTTAATTCACCCCTCCACTTT.

This clonotype was picked up many times. The chain combines TRBV19 with TRBJ1-5; 10 nucleotides line up with TRBD1. V shed 1 base, J shed 1 base, and the junction held 1 base outside the gene matches. The CDR3 runs 16 residues. The germline gives CDR1 LNHDA, CDR2 SQIVND (reference sequence). CDR3 in amino acids: CASSIVTGGSNQPQHF. The DNA of the CDR3 is TGTGCCAGTAGTATAGTGACAGGGGGCAGCAATCAGCCCCAGCATTTT. Together with reference TRBV19 and TRBJ1-5, the CDR3 gives the full variable domain: DGGITQSPKYLFRKEGQNVTLSCEQNLNHDAMYWYRQDPGQGLRLIYYSQIVNDFQKGDIAEGYSVSREKKESFPLTVTSAQKNPTAFYLCASSIVTGGSNQPQHFGDGTRLSIL.

This clonotype was detected many times. The V call is TRBV5-1, the J call TRBJ2-7, with TRBD1 identical over 7 bases. This CDR3 contains 15 residues. The junction had 9 bases not matched to a gene; V was cut back by 4 bases and J by 2 bases. Looked up from germline, CDR1 is SGHRS and CDR2 is YFSETQ. The DNA for the CDR3 is TGCGCCAGCAGCATAGGACAGGTAGATACCTACGAGCAGTACTTC. As protein: CASSIGQVDTYEQYF.

Ten or more counts support this clonotype. This chain uses TRBV27 with TRBJ2-7; TRBD2 agrees at 13 bases. This CDR3 has 15 amino acids. CDR1 MNHEY and CDR2 SMNVEV come from the germline V gene (reference sequence). The J segment lost 6 bases and the V segment lost 7 bases, leaving 9 bases of the junction unmatched. The CDR3 DNA sequence: TGTGCCAGCAAACTAGCGGGGGGGCCCTCGAGCGAGCAGTACTTC. This translates into CASKLAGGPSSEQYF.

This clonotype came up a few times. This chain links TRBV24-1 with TRBJ2-3; the D is unclear. The CDR3 sequence is 13 residues long. V was pared by 5 bases and J by 0 bases, with 5 bases between. Germline V lookup: CDR1 KGHDR, CDR2 SFDVKD. CDR3 protein: CATSGTSTDTQYF. CDR3 nucleotide sequence: TGTGCCACCAGTGGGACCAGCACAGATACGCAGTATTTT.

This clonotype was counted at least ten times. This rearrangement joins TRBV11-3 to TRBJ2-5; the match to TRBD1 covers 9 bases. CDR1 and CDR2 from the germline V gene are SGHNT and YENEEA. CDR3 size: 13 residues. After removal of 4 bases from V and 4 bases from J, the junction contained 1 base not matched to a gene. CDR3: CASSYRGRETQYF. Here the CDR3 DNA reads TGTGCCAGCAGCTACAGGGGGCGAGAGACCCAGTACTTC. Variable domain in full (rest from reference TRBV11-3 and TRBJ2-5): EAGVVQSPRYKIIEKKQPVAFWCNPISGHNTLYWYLQNLGQGPELLIRYENEEAVDDSQLPKDRFSAERLKGVDSTLKIQPAELGDSAVYLCASSYRGRETQYFGPGTRLLVL.

Many counts were recorded for this clonotype. This chain connects TRBV12-3 or TRBV12-4 to TRBJ2-7; D gene uncertain. This CDR3 is built from 12 residues. Between the trimmed V and J ends, which lost 3 bases and 4 bases, there was a span of 7 bases. The chain's CDR3 is CASSFLGYEQYF. The CDR3 nucleotides read TGTGCCAGCAGTTTTTTGGGGTACGAGCAGTACTTC.

Of note for this clonotype: Being one base from a much bigger clone, this may be a read error. The chain recombines TRBV6-2 or TRBV6-3 with TRBJ2-1; a possible D gene is TRBD2 (6 bases). Germline lookup yields CDR1 MNHEY and CDR2 SVGEGT. V shed 2 bases and J shed 4 bases, with 15 bases lying between them. The CDR3 extends over 16 amino acids. CDR3 protein: CASSYPGTSAYNEQFF. CDR3 coding DNA: TGTGCCAGCAGTTACCCGGGGACTTCTGCATACAATGAGCAGTTCTTC.

The rearrangement links TRBV6-1 to TRBJ1-6; D is undetermined. In germline, CDR1 is MNHNS, CDR2 SASEGT. V was trimmed by 3 bases and J by 17 bases, leaving 20 bases between them. This CDR3 has 14 amino acids. CDR3 nucleotide sequence: TGTGCCAGCAGTGAGCGAAGGAAGGGCAGCGGGTTCCACTTT. Translating gives CASSERRKGSGFHF.